The T cell receptor beta chain under discussion was sequenced for a study of blood T cell repertoires in COVID-19. Self-reported history from a screening survey and questionnaire set each donor's cohort. Sequencing used immunoSEQ multiplex PCR; TCRdb keeps in-frame clones, though not all of them. Of about 150,000 clones listed, 84% are singletons. The CDR3 extends over 15 amino acids. CDR1 is LNHDA, CDR2 SQIVND, per germline (reference sequence). Trimming removed 10 bases from V and 2 bases from J, with 21 bases in between. The source of this sequence is a woman aged 50 to 65 who had recovered from COVID-19. The V gene is TRBV19, the J gene TRBJ2-7, with TRBD1 as a possible D gene (6 bases). The sequencing input was PBMCs or T cells enriched from blood (not recorded which). DNA for the CDR3: TGTGCCACCGCCTCCCCACAGGGTGGGACCTACGAGCAGTACTTC. It is translated as CATASPQGGTYEQYF.